The T cell receptor (beta chain) under discussion was sequenced for a study of T-cell reconstitution after alpha-beta-depleted transplantation in children. TCRbeta library construction was performed incorporating unique molecular identifiers. Using its own MiXCR run on the PCR reads, TCRdb lists one record per CDR3 protein. The sample yields approximately 390,000 distinct CDR3 sequences, 9.5% to 13% seen once. This sample comprised PBMCs from the stem cell graft donor, obtained from the stem cell graft. The clonotype comes from a human donor who donated a stem cell graft to a child with acute myeloid leukemia.

The CDR3 sequence is CSAPRVLGNTDTQYF. The CDR3 DNA is TGCAGTGCTCCCAGAGTTTTGGGGAACACAGATACGCAGTATTTT. The J gene is TRBJ2-3, the V gene TRBV20-1, with no clear D. From germline, CDR1 is DFQATT and CDR2 SNEGSKA (reference sequence). CDR3 length: 15 amino acids. Trimming stripped 5 bases from V and 2 bases from J, with 17 bases between.